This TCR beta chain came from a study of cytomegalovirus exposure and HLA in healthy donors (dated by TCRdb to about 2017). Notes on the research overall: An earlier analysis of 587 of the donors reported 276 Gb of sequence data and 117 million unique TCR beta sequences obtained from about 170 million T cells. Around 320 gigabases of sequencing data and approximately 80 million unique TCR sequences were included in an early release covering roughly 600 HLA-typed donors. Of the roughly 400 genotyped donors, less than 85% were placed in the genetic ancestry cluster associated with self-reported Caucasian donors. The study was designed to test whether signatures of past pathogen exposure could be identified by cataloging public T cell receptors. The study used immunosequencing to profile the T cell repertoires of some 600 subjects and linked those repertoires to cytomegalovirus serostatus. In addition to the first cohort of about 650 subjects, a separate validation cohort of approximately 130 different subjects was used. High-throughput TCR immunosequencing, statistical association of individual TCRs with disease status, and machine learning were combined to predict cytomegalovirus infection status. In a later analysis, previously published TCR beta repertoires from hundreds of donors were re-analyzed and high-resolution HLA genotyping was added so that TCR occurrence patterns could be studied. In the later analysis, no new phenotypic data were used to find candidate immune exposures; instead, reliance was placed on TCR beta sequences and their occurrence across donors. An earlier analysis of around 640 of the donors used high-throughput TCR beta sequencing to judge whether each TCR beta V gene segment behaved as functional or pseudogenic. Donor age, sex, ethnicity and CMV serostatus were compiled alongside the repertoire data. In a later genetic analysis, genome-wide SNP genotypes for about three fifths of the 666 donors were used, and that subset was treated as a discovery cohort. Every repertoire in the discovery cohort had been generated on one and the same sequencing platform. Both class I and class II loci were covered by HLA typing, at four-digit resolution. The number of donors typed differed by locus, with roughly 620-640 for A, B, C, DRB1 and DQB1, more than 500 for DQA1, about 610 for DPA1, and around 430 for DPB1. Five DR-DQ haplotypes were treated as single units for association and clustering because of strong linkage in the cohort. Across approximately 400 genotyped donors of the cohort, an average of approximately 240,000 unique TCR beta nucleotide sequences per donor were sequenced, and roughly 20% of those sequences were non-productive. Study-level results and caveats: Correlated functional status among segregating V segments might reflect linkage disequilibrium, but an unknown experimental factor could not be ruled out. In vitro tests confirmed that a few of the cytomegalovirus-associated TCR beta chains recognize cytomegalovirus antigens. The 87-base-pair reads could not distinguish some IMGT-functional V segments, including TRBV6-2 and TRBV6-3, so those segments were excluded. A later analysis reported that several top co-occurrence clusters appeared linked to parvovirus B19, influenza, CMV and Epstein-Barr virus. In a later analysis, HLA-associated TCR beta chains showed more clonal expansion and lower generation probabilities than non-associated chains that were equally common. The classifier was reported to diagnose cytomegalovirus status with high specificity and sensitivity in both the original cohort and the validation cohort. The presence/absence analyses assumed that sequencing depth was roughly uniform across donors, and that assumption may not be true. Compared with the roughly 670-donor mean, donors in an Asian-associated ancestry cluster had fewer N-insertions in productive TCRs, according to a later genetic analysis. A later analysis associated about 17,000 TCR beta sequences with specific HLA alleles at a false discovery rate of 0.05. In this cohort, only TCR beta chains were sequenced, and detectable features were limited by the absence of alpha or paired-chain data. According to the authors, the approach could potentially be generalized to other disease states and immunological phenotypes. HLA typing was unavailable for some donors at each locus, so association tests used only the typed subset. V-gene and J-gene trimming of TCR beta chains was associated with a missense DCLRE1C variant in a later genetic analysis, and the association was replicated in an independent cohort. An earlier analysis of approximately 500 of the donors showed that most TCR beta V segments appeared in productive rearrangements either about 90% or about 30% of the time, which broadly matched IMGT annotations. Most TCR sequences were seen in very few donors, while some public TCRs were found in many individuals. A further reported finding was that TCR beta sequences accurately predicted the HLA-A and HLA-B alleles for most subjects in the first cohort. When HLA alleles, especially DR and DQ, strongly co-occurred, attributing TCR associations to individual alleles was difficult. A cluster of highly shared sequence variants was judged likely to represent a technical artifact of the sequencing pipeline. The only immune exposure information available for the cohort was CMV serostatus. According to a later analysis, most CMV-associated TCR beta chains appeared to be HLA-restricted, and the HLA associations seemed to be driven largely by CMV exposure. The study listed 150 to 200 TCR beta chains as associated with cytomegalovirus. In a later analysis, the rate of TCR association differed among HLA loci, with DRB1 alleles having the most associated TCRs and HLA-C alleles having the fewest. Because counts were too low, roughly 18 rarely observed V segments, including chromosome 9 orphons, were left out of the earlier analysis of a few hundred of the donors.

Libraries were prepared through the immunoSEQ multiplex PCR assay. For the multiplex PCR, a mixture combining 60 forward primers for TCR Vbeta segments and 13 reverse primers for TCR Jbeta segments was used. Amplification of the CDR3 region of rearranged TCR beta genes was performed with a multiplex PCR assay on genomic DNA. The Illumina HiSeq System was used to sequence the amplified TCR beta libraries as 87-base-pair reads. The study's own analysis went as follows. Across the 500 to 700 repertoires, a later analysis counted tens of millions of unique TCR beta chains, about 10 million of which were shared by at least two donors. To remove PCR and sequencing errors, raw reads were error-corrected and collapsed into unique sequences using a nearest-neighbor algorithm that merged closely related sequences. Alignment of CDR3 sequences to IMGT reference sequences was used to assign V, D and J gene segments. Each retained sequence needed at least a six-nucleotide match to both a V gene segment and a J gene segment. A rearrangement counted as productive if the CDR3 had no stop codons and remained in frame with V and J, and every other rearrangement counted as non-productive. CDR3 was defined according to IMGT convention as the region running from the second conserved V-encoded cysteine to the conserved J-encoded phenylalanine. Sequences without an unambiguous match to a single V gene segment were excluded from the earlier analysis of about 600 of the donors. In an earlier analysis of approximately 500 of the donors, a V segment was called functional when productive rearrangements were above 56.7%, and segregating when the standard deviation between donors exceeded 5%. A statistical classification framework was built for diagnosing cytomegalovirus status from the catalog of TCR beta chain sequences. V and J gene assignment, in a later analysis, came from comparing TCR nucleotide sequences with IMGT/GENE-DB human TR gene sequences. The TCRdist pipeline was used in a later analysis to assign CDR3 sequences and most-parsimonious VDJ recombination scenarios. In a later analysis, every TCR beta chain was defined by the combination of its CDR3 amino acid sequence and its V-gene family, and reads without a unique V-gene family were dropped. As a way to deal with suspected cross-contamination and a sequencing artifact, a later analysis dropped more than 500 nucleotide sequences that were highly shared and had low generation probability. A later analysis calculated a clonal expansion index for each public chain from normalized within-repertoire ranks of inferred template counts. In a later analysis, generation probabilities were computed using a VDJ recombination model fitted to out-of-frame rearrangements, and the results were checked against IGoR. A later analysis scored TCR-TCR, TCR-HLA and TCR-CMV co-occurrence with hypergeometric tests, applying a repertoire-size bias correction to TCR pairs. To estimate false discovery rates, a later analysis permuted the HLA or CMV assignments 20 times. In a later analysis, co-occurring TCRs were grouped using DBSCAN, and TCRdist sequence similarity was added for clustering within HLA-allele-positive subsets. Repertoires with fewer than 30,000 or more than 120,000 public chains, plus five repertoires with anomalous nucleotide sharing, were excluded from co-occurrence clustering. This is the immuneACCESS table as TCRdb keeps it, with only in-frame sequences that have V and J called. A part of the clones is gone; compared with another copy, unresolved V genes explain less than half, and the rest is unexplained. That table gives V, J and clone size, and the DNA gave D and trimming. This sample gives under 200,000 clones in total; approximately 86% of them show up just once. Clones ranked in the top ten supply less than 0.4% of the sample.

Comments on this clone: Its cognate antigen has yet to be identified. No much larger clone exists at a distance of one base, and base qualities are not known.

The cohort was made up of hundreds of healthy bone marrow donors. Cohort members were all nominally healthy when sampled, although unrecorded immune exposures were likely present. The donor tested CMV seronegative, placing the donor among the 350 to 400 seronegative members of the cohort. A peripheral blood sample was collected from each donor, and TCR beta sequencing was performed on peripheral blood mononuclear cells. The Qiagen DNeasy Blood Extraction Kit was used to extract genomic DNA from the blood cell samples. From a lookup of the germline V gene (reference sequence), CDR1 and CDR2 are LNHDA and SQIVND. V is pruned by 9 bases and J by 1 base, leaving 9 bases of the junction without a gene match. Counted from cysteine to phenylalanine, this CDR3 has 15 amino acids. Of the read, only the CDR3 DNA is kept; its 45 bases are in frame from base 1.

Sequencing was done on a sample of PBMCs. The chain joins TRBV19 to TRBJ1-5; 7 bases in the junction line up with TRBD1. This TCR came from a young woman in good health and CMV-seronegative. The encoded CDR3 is CARERGRRSNQPQHF. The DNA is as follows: TGTGCCAGAGAGAGGGGGCGGAGGAGCAATCAGCCCCAGCATTTT.